This TCR beta chain originates from a study of blood T cell repertoires in COVID-19. On the study more broadly: Acute and convalescent COVID-19 samples came from the United States, Italy and Spain. Sample material is recorded as cDNA or gDNA derived from T cells, B-cell-depleted T cells, or PBMCs.

Per the original methods: The authors estimated nucleated cell counts from reference gene primer amplification. Clones were sequenced by immunoSEQ multiplex PCR, and TCRdb holds only the in-frame ones, with some missing. V, J and clone size reflect that table, while D and trimming were determined from the DNA. In the table there are 150,000 to 200,000 clones, around 81% of which are singletons. CDR1 is SGHRS, CDR2 YFSETQ, per germline. There are 13 residues in the CDR3. Deletions cut 4 bases from V and 4 bases from J, with 9 bases between. Source material: peripheral blood. The sequence came from a woman aged 80 or over with COVID-19, enrolled during active disease. This chain links TRBV5-1 with TRBJ2-1; D remains unclear. The CDR3 DNA reads TGCGCCAGCAGCCAAGATCTATACAATGAGCAGTTCTTC. Translating it yields CASSQDLYNEQFF.